The clone carrying this T cell receptor beta chain has a handful of counts. The sample originates from a study of identical twins. Healthy Caucasians, and only they, were the donors. Each CDR3 protein is one row after TCRdb ran MiXCR on the 5' RACE reads. The table records about 520,000 distinct CDR3 sequences, around 20% of them present only once. Germline-derived CDR1 and CDR2 are SGHRS and YFSETQ. CDR3 length equals 14 residues. Trimming left V 1 base short and J 0 bases short, with 8 bases between. Separately, the same data were catalogued under a study of T cells expressing NK-cell markers.

The chain carries TRBV5-1 and TRBJ2-7; D gene unclear. This TCR came from a woman aged 18-29 years in good health. Sequenced sample: CD4+ T cells sorted from blood. CDR3 sequence: CASSLRPDSYEQYF. For the CDR3, the DNA is TGCGCCAGCAGCTTGCGGCCAGACTCCTACGAGCAGTACTTC.